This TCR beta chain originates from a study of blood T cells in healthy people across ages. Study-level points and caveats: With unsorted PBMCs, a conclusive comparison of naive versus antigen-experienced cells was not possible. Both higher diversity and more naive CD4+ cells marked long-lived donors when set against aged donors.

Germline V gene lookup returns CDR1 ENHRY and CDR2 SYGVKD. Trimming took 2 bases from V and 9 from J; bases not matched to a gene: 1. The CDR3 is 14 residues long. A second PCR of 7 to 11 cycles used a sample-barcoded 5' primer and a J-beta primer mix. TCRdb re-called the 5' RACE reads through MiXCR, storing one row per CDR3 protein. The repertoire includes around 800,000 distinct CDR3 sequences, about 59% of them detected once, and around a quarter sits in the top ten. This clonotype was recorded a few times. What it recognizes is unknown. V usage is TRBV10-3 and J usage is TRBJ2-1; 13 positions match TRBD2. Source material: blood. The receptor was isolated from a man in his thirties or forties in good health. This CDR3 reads CAISEGLAGAEQFF. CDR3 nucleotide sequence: TGTGCCATCAGTGAGGGACTAGCGGGGGCTGAGCAGTTCTTC.